Listed here are 7 T cell receptor beta chains from one sample, sequenced in a study of shared clonotypes between healthy human individuals. Assay used: immunoSEQ multiplex PCR; TCRdb lists only in-frame clones, some missing. Of millions of clones in the sample, 95% were seen once. The sample consisted of naive CD4+ T cells sorted from blood. Stated subset: CD45RA+ positively selected. The receptors originated from a man aged 18 to 29 in good health.

This chain joins TRBV28 and TRBJ2-7, with 9 bases that match TRBD2. V was pared by 4 bases and J by 4 bases, with 5 bases of the junction left unmatched. Looked up from germline, CDR1 is MDHEN and CDR2 is SYDVKM. The CDR3 is made up of 14 amino acids. The CDR3 here is CASSSAGGWYEQYF. In nucleotides, the CDR3 is TGTGCCAGCAGTTCCGCGGGAGGGTGGTACGAGCAGTACTTC.

J is TRBJ2-3 and V is TRBV7-2, with D hard to call. CDR1 and CDR2 from the germline V gene are SGHTA and FQGNSA. V lost 4 bases and J lost 1, with 6 bases in between. This CDR3 spans 13 amino acids. The CDR3 is CASSYRRTDTQYF. The CDR3 bases are TGTGCCAGCAGCTACCGCCGCACAGATACGCAGTATTTT. Supplemented by reference TRBV7-2 and TRBJ2-3, the full variable domain reads GAGVSQSPSNKVTEKGKDVELRCDPISGHTALYWYRQSLGQGLEFLIYFQGNSAPDKSGLPSDRFSAERTGGSVSTLTIQRTQQEDSAVYLCASSYRRTDTQYFGPGTRLTVL.

The chain has TRBV18 and TRBJ1-4, with D possibly TRBD1 on 5 matching bases. The CDR3 is 15 residues long. The V gene's germline CDR1 is KGHSH and CDR2 LQKENI. Deletions cut 2 bases from V and 5 bases from J, with 12 bases between. CDR3 nucleotides: TGTGCCAGCTCACCAAGAGGGACGGTGAATGAAAAACTGTTTTTT. This sequence encodes CASSPRGTVNEKLFF.

This chain links TRBV28 with TRBJ2-6; D uncertain. V was clipped by 7 bases and J by 0 bases, with 10 bases between them. CDR1 is MDHEN and CDR2 is SYDVKM in the germline V gene. This CDR3 region has 15 residues. The CDR3 loop reads CASNPSPSGANVLTF. The DNA for the CDR3 is TGTGCCAGCAACCCCAGCCCCTCTGGGGCCAACGTCCTGACTTTC.

The chain joins TRBV7-6 to TRBJ2-2; TRBD1 agrees at 7 bases. The CDR3 totals 17 residues. Germline V gene sequence: CDR1 SGHVS, CDR2 FNYEAQ. V trimming: 1 base; J trimming: 0 bases; junction bases outside the gene matches: 5. CDR3 coding DNA: TGTGCCAGCAGCTTAGTGAGGGACAGTGCGAACACCGGGGAGCTGTTTTTT. This encodes CASSLVRDSANTGELFF.

The V call is TRBV5-6, the J call TRBJ2-7; 12 bases map to TRBD2. Unmatched junction bases numbered 7, after V lost 4 bases and J lost 2 bases. In germline, CDR1 is SGHDT, CDR2 YYEEEE. CDR3 length: 16 residues. The CDR3 protein is CASSRRLAGAPYEQYF. CDR3 bases: TGTGCCAGCAGCCGGAGACTAGCGGGAGCCCCCTACGAGCAGTACTTC.

A word on this clone: The same CDR3 is also encoded by other DNA sequences in this sample. V and J are TRBV5-1 and TRBJ2-7; D not certain. With 2 bases removed from V and 2 bases from J, the gap between germline ends came to 11 bases. The CDR3 extends over 14 amino acids. CDR1 SGHRS and CDR2 YFSETQ come from the germline V gene. The CDR3 DNA sequence: TGCGCCAGCAGCTTCTCGGGCTCCCCCTACGAGCAGTACTTC. Translating it yields CASSFSGSPYEQYF. The complete variable domain, with remaining parts taken from reference TRBV5-1 and TRBJ2-7, reads KAGVTQTPRYLIKTRGQQVTLSCSPISGHRSVSWYQQTPGQGLQFLFEYFSETQRNKGNFPGRFSGRQFSNSRSEMNVSTLELGDSALYLCASSFSGSPYEQYFGPGTRLTVT.